This T cell receptor (beta chain) was found in a study of blood T cell repertoires in COVID-19. Study overall: Sites in the United States, Italy and Spain provided acute and convalescent COVID-19 samples. Sources were T cells, B-cell-depleted T cells, or PBMCs; the material itself was cDNA or gDNA.

In germline, CDR1 is LGHDT, CDR2 YNNKEL (reference sequence). The CDR3 is 18 residues long. V was clipped by 4 bases and J by 1 base; unmatched bases: 6. Authors' data handling: Amplification of reference gene primers provided the estimated nucleated cell counts. Sequenced by immunoSEQ multiplex PCR; TCRdb stores in-frame clones only, minus some. D and trimming were read from the DNA, whereas the V and J calls and clone size are those reported in that table. The table shows about 110,000 clones, with roughly 88% occurring only once. The clonotype was recovered from a woman between 65 and 79 years old with acute or convalescent COVID-19. The specimen was peripheral blood. This chain links TRBV3-1 (or the pseudogene TRBV3-2) with TRBJ2-2; TRBD2 matches 13 bases. The chain's CDR3 is CASSRGLAGALNTGELFF. The CDR3 DNA follows: TGTGCCAGCAGCCGCGGACTAGCGGGGGCCTTGAACACCGGGGAGCTGTTTTTT.